These T cell receptor beta chains were read from a single sample in a study of CD8 T cell repertoires and HIV-1 epitope variants. Their cognate antigens are unknown. Clones were read by immunoSEQ multiplex PCR, and TCRdb kept only the in-frame ones, dropping some. The sample yields about 5,800 clones, around two thirds seen once. The sequenced material came from cultured CD8+ T cells derived from PBMCs. These receptors were collected from a male donor with HIV. CDR3s include the opening cysteine and the closing phenylalanine or tryptophan. The D gene is left open where the match is weak. The listing skips clone size in some rows; elsewhere it reads once, few, many or a size class.

d_gene	v_gene	abundance	j_gene	CDR3aa	CDR3nt
NA	TRBV25-1	NA	TRBJ2-2	CASSEVGLQNTGELFF	TGTGCCAGCAGTGAAGTGGGACTGCAGAACACCGGGGAGCTGTTTTTT
TRBD1	TRBV9	once	TRBJ1-2	CASSGGTGTENYGYTF	TGTGCCAGCAGCGGGGGGACAGGGACTGAAAACTATGGCTACACCTTC
TRBD1	TRBV30	NA	TRBJ2-7	CAWSLGTDYEQYF	TGTGCCTGGAGTTTAGGGACAGACTACGAGCAGTACTTC
NA	TRBV7-6	NA	TRBJ2-3	CASSSDSTDTQYF	TGTGCCAGCAGCTCTGATAGCACAGATACGCAGTATTTT
NA	TRBV10-3	NA	TRBJ2-1	CAISEGRDNEQFF	TGTGCCATCAGTGAGGGCAGGGACAATGAGCAGTTCTTC
TRBD1	TRBV19	NA	TRBJ2-1	CASSIVGQGNNEQFF	TGTGCCAGTAGTATAGTGGGACAGGGTAACAATGAGCAGTTCTTC
NA	TRBV28	NA	TRBJ2-7	CASSSDSYEQYF	TGTGCCAGCAGTTCAGACTCCTACGAGCAGTACTTC
NA	TRBV2	NA	TRBJ2-3	CASRDFTDTQYF	TGTGCCAGCCGGGACTTCACAGATACGCAGTATTTT
NA	TRBV28	NA	TRBJ1-1	CASTLAASSDTEAFF	TGTGCCAGCACACTCGCGGCGAGTTCGGACACTGAAGCTTTCTTT
TRBD1	TRBV6-1	NA	TRBJ1-6	CASSEAGRGLYNSPLHF	TGTGCCAGCAGTGAAGCGGGCAGGGGGCTTTATAATTCACCCCTCCACTTT
NA	TRBV30	NA	TRBJ2-1	CAWSVSTLGTEQFF	TGTGCCTGGAGTGTAAGTACTTTGGGAACTGAGCAGTTCTTC
NA	TRBV6-1	NA	TRBJ2-2	CASSETPTGELFF	TGTGCCAGCAGTGAAACCCCGACCGGGGAGCTGTTTTTT
NA	TRBV4-1	NA	TRBJ1-2	CASSQPLSRQENYGYTF	TGCGCCAGCAGCCAACCCCTGTCTCGGCAGGAGAACTATGGCTACACCTTC
TRBD2	TRBV7-8	NA	TRBJ2-1	CASSSSFWTSVNNEQFF	TGTGCCAGCAGCTCTAGCTTCTGGACTAGCGTAAACAATGAGCAGTTCTTC
NA	TRBV19	few	TRBJ1-1	CASSPALGTEAFF	TGTGCCAGTAGTCCCGCTTTGGGCACTGAAGCTTTCTTT
NA	TRBV7-9	NA	TRBJ2-7	CASSPRGVLDEQYF	TGTGCCAGCAGCCCCAGAGGTGTCTTGGACGAGCAGTACTTC